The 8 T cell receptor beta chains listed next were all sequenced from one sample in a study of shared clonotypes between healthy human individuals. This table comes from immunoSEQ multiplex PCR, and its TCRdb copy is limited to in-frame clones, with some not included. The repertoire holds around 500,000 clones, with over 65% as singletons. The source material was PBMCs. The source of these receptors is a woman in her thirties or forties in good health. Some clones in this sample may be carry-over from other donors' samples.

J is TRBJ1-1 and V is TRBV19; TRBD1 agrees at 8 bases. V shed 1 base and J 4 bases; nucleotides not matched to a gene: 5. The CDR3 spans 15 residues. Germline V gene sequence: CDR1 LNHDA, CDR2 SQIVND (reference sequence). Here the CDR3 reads CASSIGTGLSTEAFF. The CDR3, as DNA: TGTGCCAGTAGTATAGGGACAGGGCTCAGCACTGAAGCTTTCTTT.

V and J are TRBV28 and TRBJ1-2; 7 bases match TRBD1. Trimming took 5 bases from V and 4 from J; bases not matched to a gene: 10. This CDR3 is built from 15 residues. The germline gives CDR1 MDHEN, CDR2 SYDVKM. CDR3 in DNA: TGTGCCAGCAGTGCCCCGAGGGGGCGGAGCTATGGCTACACCTTC. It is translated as CASSAPRGRSYGYTF.

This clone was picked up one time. This chain's CDR3 is CATSREGGSGVYEQFF. The CDR3 DNA sequence: TGTGCCACCAGCAGAGAAGGCGGGAGTGGGGTGTATGAGCAGTTCTTC. V usage is TRBV15 and J usage is TRBJ2-1; TRBD2 aligns across 7 bases. Looked up from germline, CDR1 is LNHNV and CDR2 is YYDKDF (reference sequence). The CDR3 has 16 residues. J lost 8 bases, V lost 0 bases, and 10 bases had no gene match.

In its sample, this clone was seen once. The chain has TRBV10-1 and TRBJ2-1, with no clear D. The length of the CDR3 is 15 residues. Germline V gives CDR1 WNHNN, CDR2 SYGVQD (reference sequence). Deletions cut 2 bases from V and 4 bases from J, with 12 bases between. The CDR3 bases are TGCGCCAGCAGTGAGAGCACAACCGGGTACAATGAGCAGTTCTTC. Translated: CASSESTTGYNEQFF.

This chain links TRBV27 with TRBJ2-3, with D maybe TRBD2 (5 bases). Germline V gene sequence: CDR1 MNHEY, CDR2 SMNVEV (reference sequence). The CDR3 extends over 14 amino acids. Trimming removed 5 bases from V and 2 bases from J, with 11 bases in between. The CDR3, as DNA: TGTGCCAGCAGTCCTGAGCGGCCCACAGATACGCAGTATTTT. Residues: CASSPERPTDTQYF.

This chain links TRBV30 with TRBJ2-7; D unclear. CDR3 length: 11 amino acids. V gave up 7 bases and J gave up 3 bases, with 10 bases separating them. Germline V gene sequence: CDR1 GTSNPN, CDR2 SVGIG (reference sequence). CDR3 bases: TGTGCCTCCGAGTGGGGCTACGAGCAGTACTTC. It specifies CASEWGYEQYF.

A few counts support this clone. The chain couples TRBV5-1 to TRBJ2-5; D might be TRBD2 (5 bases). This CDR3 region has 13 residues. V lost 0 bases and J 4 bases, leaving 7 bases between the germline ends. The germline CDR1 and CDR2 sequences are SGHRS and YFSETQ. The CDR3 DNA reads TGCGCCAGCAGCTTGGATGCGGGAGAGACCCAGTACTTC. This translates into CASSLDAGETQYF.

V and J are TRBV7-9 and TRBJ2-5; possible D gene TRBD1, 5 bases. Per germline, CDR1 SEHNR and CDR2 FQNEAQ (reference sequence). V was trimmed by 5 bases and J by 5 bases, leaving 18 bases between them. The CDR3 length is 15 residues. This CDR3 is CASSAQGGVGETQYF. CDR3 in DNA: TGTGCCAGCAGCGCGCAGGGTGGGGTAGGGGAGACCCAGTACTTC. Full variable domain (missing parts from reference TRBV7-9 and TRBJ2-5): DTGVSQNPRHKITKRGQNVTFRCDPISEHNRLYWYRQTLGQGPEFLTYFQNEAQLEKSRLLSDRFSAERPKGSFSTLEIQRTEQGDSAMYLCASSAQGGVGETQYFGPGTRLLVL.